This T cell receptor (beta chain) was documented in a study of liver allograft versus peripheral blood T cells. Across the whole study: What was compared were the T cell receptor repertoires in transplanted livers and those in the peripheral blood of recipients. Study-level points and caveats: Repertoires found inside liver allografts reportedly differed from T cell receptor repertoires in peripheral blood.

To note about this clonotype: Its specificity is unknown.

Per germline, CDR1 SGDLS and CDR2 YYNGEE. The V gene lost 0 bases and the J gene lost 0 bases, with 9 bases spanning the gap. The CDR3 covers 15 residues. TCRdb called the reads again in MiXCR, with one record for every CDR3 protein. This table has around 8,600 distinct CDR3 sequences, about a fifth appearing once. This chain links TRBV9 with TRBJ1-1, with D tentatively TRBD1 (5 bases). The sequence came from a human patient who had a liver transplant. Part of the T cells may come from the graft donor. CDR3 amino acids: CASSVGGEVNTEAFF. For the CDR3, the DNA is TGTGCCAGCAGCGTAGGGGGGGAGGTGAACACTGAAGCTTTCTTT. The whole variable domain, remainder taken from reference TRBV9 and TRBJ1-1, is DSGVTQTPKHLITATGQRVTLRCSPRSGDLSVYWYQQSLDQGLQFLIQYYNGEERAKGNILERFSAQQFPDLHSELNLSSLELGDSALYFCASSVGGEVNTEAFFGQGTRLTVV.